These 9 T cell receptor beta chains came from one sample sequenced in a study of post-analysis software for immune sequencing data (dated by TCRdb to the mid-2010s). Broader findings and caveats from the paper: Patients showed significantly higher frequencies than controls for several TRBV segments, among them TRBV5-6, TRBV5-1 and TRBV20-1.

Their cognate antigens are unknown. Library preparation was by PCR. For sequencing, an Illumina HiSeq 2500 was employed. Unique molecular identifiers were incorporated into TCR beta cDNA libraries to reduce PCR and sequencing biases. The public reads were reanalyzed by TCRdb: fastp trimming at Q25, MiXCR alignment, in-frame beta chains only. Rows with a matching CDR3 protein are joined into one entry that keeps the most common DNA and genes. Across this sample there are about 200,000 distinct CDR3 sequences, with 25% to 35% seen only once. The top ten clonotypes cover nearly 3.5% of the sample. The specimen was blood. The source is a girl aged 2 to 17 with multiple sclerosis.

There are many counts of this clonotype. The CDR3, as DNA: TGCAGCGTTGACGGACTCGAAGAGACCCAGTACTTC. Protein sequence: CSVDGLEETQYF. The chain is built from TRBV29-1 and TRBJ2-5; tentative D call: TRBD2 (5 bases). This CDR3 is 12 amino acids long. Trimming stripped 3 bases from V and 3 bases from J, with 8 bases between. Germline V gene data show CDR1 as SQVTM and CDR2 as ANQGSEA.

This clonotype was seen at least ten times. The chain links TRBV12-3 or TRBV12-4 to TRBJ2-7; TRBD1 matches at 8 bases. V was clipped by 5 bases and J by 4 bases; unmatched bases: 7. This CDR3 has 14 amino acids. This CDR3 is CASSRTGSAYEQYF. CDR3 nucleotide sequence: TGTGCCAGCAGTCGGACAGGGAGTGCTTACGAGCAGTACTTC.

The chain combines TRBV29-1 with TRBJ1-6; 10 bases fit TRBD1. This CDR3 is 14 amino acids long. Germline V gene sequence: CDR1 SQVTM, CDR2 ANQGSEA. V lost 6 bases and J lost 8; bases outside the gene matches: 7. CDR3 protein: CSVKSGTGDSPLHF. DNA for the CDR3: TGCAGCGTAAAGTCCGGGACAGGGGATTCACCCCTCCACTTT.

The rearrangement links TRBV5-1 to TRBJ1-1, with D possibly being TRBD1 (6 bases). This CDR3 has 17 amino acids. The germline CDR1 and CDR2 sequences are SGHRS and YFSETQ. V lost 4 bases to trimming and J lost 1 base, with 20 bases between them. The CDR3 DNA is TGCGCCAGCAGCCCTAACCGGGGGGCCAGGAGGAACACTGAAGCTTTCTTT. Translating gives CASSPNRGARRNTEAFF.

For this clonotype: As the CDR3 is not closed by the conserved phenylalanine or tryptophan, this likely results from a read error. The chain uses TRBV27 and TRBJ1-2; possibly TRBD1 for D (6 bases). The V gene lost 2 bases and the J gene lost 3 bases, with 10 bases spanning the gap. From germline, CDR1 is MNHEY and CDR2 SMNVEV (reference sequence). The CDR3 has 14 residues. CDR3 in DNA: TGTGCCAGCAGTTTACTGGGGGCAGACTATGGCTACACCTGC. As protein: CASSLLGADYGYTC.

The chain carries TRBV12-3 or TRBV12-4 and TRBJ2-5; 9 nucleotides match TRBD2. The trim removed 6 bases at V and 8 bases at J, leaving 7 bases unmatched. CDR3 length: 13 amino acids. In DNA form, the CDR3 reads TGTGCCAGCAGGCGGGGGGGGTCAGAAACCCAGTACTTC. It codes for CASRRGGSETQYF.

This clonotype was recorded at least ten times. The V and J genes are TRBV10-3 and TRBJ2-3; D remains unclear. The CDR3 length is 12 residues. The germline V gene encodes CDR1 ENHRY and CDR2 SYGVKD. V was pared by 3 bases and J by 2 bases, with 3 bases between. The CDR3 is CAISDNTDTQYF. The CDR3 bases are TGTGCCATCAGTGATAACACAGATACGCAGTATTTT.

The chain joins TRBV6-6 to TRBJ2-1; tentatively, D is TRBD2 (5 bases). The CDR3 consists of 13 residues. From germline, CDR1 is MNHNY and CDR2 SVGAGI (reference sequence). V lost 2 bases and J 9 bases, leaving 11 bases between the germline ends. In DNA, the CDR3 is TGTGCCAGCAGTTACACCCAAGGGAGTGAGCAGTTCTTC. Translating it yields CASSYTQGSEQFF.

V gene TRBV20-1 combines with J gene TRBJ2-1; 8 bases are a match to TRBD2. The V and J ends lost 6 bases and 0 bases, in that order; junction bases with no gene match: 7. The germline CDR1 and CDR2 sequences are DFQATT and SNEGSKA (reference sequence). CDR3 size: 15 residues. Here the CDR3 reads CSAGNAGGSYNEQFF. The CDR3 DNA is TGCAGTGCGGGTAATGCGGGGGGCTCCTACAATGAGCAGTTCTTC.